The present entry profiles one TCR beta chain with its context. The sample holds many counts of this clonotype. No clone much larger than this one lies a single base away; base qualities are absent. Spanning cysteine to phenylalanine, the CDR3 consists of 13 amino acids. Only the CDR3 portion is preserved as DNA: 39 bases, with reading frame beginning at the first base. The germline V gene sets CDR1 to SQVTM and CDR2 to ANQGSEA. A distance of 17 bases separates the germline ends of V and J, which lose 7 bases and 4 bases respectively. TCRdb names Illumina NovaSeq 6000 as the instrument used. TCR cDNA was synthesized by 5'RACE template switching, through which a universal primer site and unique molecular identifiers were introduced. Priming of cDNA synthesis was performed from both the TCR alpha and TCR beta constant segments. Library amplification used two PCR steps, and the second PCR step added sample barcodes and sequencing adapters. Sequencing of libraries was performed on Illumina HiSeq 2500 (2x100 bp) or NovaSeq (2x150 bp). In the paper's pipeline: Demultiplexing of reads and collapsing into UMI consensus sequences were performed with MIGEC, and V(D)J alignment was carried out with MiXCR. Vaccine-responding clonotypes were defined with edgeR using replicate PBMC samples, requiring FDR below 0.01 and a log2 fold change above 5 up to day 15. Each bulk clonotype was labeled CD4 or CD8 based on which sequenced repertoire, CD4 or CD8, contained the clonotype at higher abundance. Clonotype frequencies in memory subsets were weighted by FACS-sorted cell numbers to estimate each clone's distribution across memory phenotypes. Using fastp trimming at Q25 and MiXCR clonotype assembly, TCRdb reanalyzed the public sequencing data and kept in-frame beta chains. Every CDR3 protein is listed once, alongside the most common genes and DNA of its rows. In this record, the V and J calls reflect TCRdb's handling and not the investigators' own analysis. In all, the sample holds approximately 26,000 distinct CDR3 sequences, and 4.5% of those were seen once. Together, the top ten hold 38% of the sample.

The sample belongs to a study of T cells after yellow fever vaccination (dated by TCRdb to about 2019). Broadly, across the study: Staining for CD3, CD45RA, CCR7 and CD95 was used to sort memory subsets (EM, EMRA, CM and Tscm) on a BD FACS Aria III. Libraries from fractions with low cell numbers were prepared with the SMART-Seq v4 Ultra Low Input RNA kit. To follow T-cell clones before and after primary and booster YFV17D yellow fever vaccination, bulk TCR alpha and beta repertoires were sequenced over time. Two healthy male donors, one aged 18 to 30 and one aged 30 to 40 years, made up the cohort. Blood was drawn at multiple timepoints before and after primary and secondary immunization, with bulk PBMC replicates and cell subsets isolated. Memory subsets were sorted on days 0, 15 and 45 and at 18 months following primary vaccination, and on days 0, 15 and 45 following the 30-year booster.

According to the study, the label for this sample's treatment or condition signals: live attenuated yellow fever vaccine strain. PBMCs were isolated from peripheral blood using a standard Ficoll-Paque protocol. For sorted memory subsets, RNA extraction was done with the RNeasy Micro Kit. Study-wide conclusions, independent of this receptor: On day 0, almost all vaccine-responding clonotypes were found to be below detection in the sorted memory subsets. Compared with the primary T-cell response, the secondary T-cell response was weaker but faster, peaking on day 5 rather than day 15. After the booster, most of the clones that had expanded following primary vaccination were detected again (roughly 96% of CD4 and around 87% of CD8), which suggests that memory was broadly maintained. The study included only a couple of donors, which limits how far the findings can be generalized. Computational filtering was required because FACS-sorted repertoires could contain abundant contaminating clonotypes from the bulk population. A small fraction of clonotypes showed up in both the CD4 and CD8 compartments, probably as a result of convergent recombination.

Recombination connected TRBV29-1 to TRBJ2-7; the D gene is perhaps TRBD1, from 6 matching bases. The TCR was taken from a man aged 18 to 30 who received the YFV17D yellow fever vaccine. The sequencing here drew on PBMCs, either bulk or a sorted T-cell subset (CD4+, CD8+, memory, or dextramer-sorted; not recorded which), taken on the day of the yellow fever booster vaccination. DNA sequence: TGCAGCGCAGAGGTCGGCAGGGGTTACGAGCAGTACTTC. Its protein reads: CSAEVGRGYEQYF.